The clone carrying this T cell receptor (beta chain) was seen just once. V lost 4 bases and J lost 5, with 6 bases in between. CDR3 size: 12 residues. Germline CDR1 is LNHDA and CDR2 is SQIVND (reference sequence). TCRdb's copy holds only in-frame clones and misses some; the assay was immunoSEQ multiplex PCR. Here the sample spans roughly 10,000 clones, around 80% being singletons. This sample was taken from a study of OX40 agonist ivuxolimab in advanced cancers. The sample in question was CD4+ or CD8+ T cells sorted from blood, obtained in a trial of the OX40 agonist ivuxolimab. The chain recombines TRBV19 with TRBJ2-1; D is unresolved. The clonotype originates from an adult with an advanced solid tumor such as melanoma, head and neck, liver or kidney cancer. The CDR3 DNA follows: TGTGCCAGTAGTAAAGTAAACAATGAGCAGTTCTTC. Translated, it gives CASSKVNNEQFF.